This T cell receptor beta chain was retrieved from a study of cytotoxic CD8 clonotypes in ibrutinib-treated CLL. The wider study: Patients gave response samples after a median about eleven months of treatment, range 6 to 36.

V lost 2 bases, J lost 3 bases, and 1 base stayed unmatched. Germline CDR1 MNHEY, CDR2 SMNVEV (reference sequence). The CDR3 sequence is 14 residues long. The protocol was immunoSEQ multiplex PCR, while the TCRdb copy is restricted to in-frame clones and leaves out a portion. The sample contains roughly 170,000 clones, around 80% of which appear only once. Specimen: PBMCs, collected after 24 months of ibrutinib treatment. The sequence was collected from a human donor with chronic lymphocytic leukemia. The gene calls are TRBV27 and TRBJ2-1; 7 bases fit TRBD2. The CDR3 nucleotides read TGTGCCAGCAGTTTAGGGGGGGGCTACAATGAGCAGTTCTTC. This translates into CASSLGGGYNEQFF.